The 12 T cell receptor beta chains below were found in one sample sequenced in a study of Graves' ophthalmopathy and Graves' hyperthyroidism. Amplification of the TCR beta CDR3 regions used RNA transcripts (as template). RT-PCR was first run with HTBI primers, then multiplex PCR in a second round. TCRdb passed the multiplex PCR reads through MiXCR, listing each CDR3 protein once. The sample shows over a million distinct CDR3 sequences, 35% to 40% of them seen only once. Sequenced: peripheral blood or thyroid tissue (not recorded which). The origin of the receptors is an adult man with Graves' hyperthyroidism.

The V and J genes are TRBV29-1 and TRBJ1-5, with D possibly being TRBD1 (5 bases). This CDR3 contains 15 residues. V dropped 1 base and J dropped 1 base, with 11 bases sitting between them. Germline values: CDR1 SQVTM, CDR2 ANQGSEA. CDR3 coding DNA: TGCAGCGTTGAAGGAGGGGCGGACAGCAATCAGCCCCAGCATTTT. It is translated as CSVEGGADSNQPQHF.

This clonotype was seen ten or more times. This sequence joins TRBV24-1 and TRBJ1-4; D uncertain. The CDR3 has 12 amino acids. Trimming took off 4 bases at V and 10 bases at J, with 9 bases between the two ends. Germline-derived CDR1 and CDR2 are KGHDR and SFDVKD. The CDR3 spells CATSEGSGKLFF. The CDR3 DNA sequence: TGTGCCACCAGTGAAGGGAGTGGAAAACTGTTTTTT.

Many counts were recorded for this clonotype. This rearrangement joins TRBV20-1 to TRBJ1-1; no definite D call. Germline V gene sequence: CDR1 DFQATT, CDR2 SNEGSKA (reference sequence). Deletions cut 4 bases from V and 3 bases from J, with 6 bases between. CDR3 size: 11 residues. In DNA form, the CDR3 reads TGCAGTGCTACAGCCTACACTGAAGCTTTCTTT. Its translation is CSATAYTEAFF.

As concerns this clonotype: A single base separates this from a much larger clone, so it may be a read error. J is TRBJ2-7 and V is TRBV7-2, with TRBD1 matching 9 bases. The V gene's germline CDR1 is SGHTA and CDR2 FQGNSA. The CDR3 has 15 residues. The V and J ends lost 4 bases and 2 bases, in that order; junction bases with no gene match: 6. CDR3 coding DNA: TGTGCCAGCAGCTCAGGGGACAGGGACGCCTACGAGCAGTACTTC. Protein: CASSSGDRDAYEQYF.

The gene calls are TRBV6-5 and TRBJ2-7; a possible D gene is TRBD2 (5 bases). V was trimmed by 5 bases and J by 2 bases, leaving 19 bases between them. CDR3 size: 16 residues. Germline loops: CDR1 MNHEY, CDR2 SVGAGI. Here the CDR3 DNA reads TGTGCCAGCAGTCGCCTACTAGGACCTATCGCCTACGAGCAGTACTTC. Amino acid sequence: CASSRLLGPIAYEQYF.

CDR3 protein: CSVEGRPGYEAFF. Written as DNA, the CDR3 is TGCAGCGTTGAAGGCCGACCGGGATATGAAGCTTTCTTT. V usage is TRBV29-1 and J usage is TRBJ1-1; D unresolved. The germline V gene has CDR1 SQVTM and CDR2 ANQGSEA. Between the trimmed V and J ends, which lost 1 base and 7 bases, there was a span of 13 bases. The length of the CDR3 is 13 residues. Using reference TRBV29-1 and TRBJ1-1 for the parts outside the CDR3, the full variable domain is SAVISQKPSRDICQRGTSLTIQCQVDSQVTMMFWYRQQPGQSLTLIATANQGSEATYESGFVIDKFPISRPNLTFSTLTVSNMSPEDSSIYLCSVEGRPGYEAFFGQGTRLTVV.

In its sample, this clonotype was seen many times. The V and J genes are TRBV7-8 and TRBJ1-5; TRBD1 agrees at 7 bases. This CDR3 spans 16 amino acids. Germline loops: CDR1 SGHVS, CDR2 FQNEAQ. V was clipped by 4 bases and J by 1 base; unmatched bases: 7. As DNA, the CDR3 is TGTGCCAGCAGCTCTCACCGGGACAGAAGCAATCAGCCCCAGCATTTT. Protein: CASSSHRDRSNQPQHF. The full variable domain, in which reference TRBV7-8 and TRBJ1-5 provide the parts outside the CDR3, is GAGVSQSPRYKVAKRGQDVALRCDPISGHVSLFWYQQALGQGPEFLTYFQNEAQLDKSGLPSDRFFAERPEGSVSTLKIQRTQQEDSAVYLCASSSHRDRSNQPQHFGDGTRLSIL.

This clonotype was found many times. J is TRBJ1-2 and V is TRBV20-1; the D is unclear. Trimming took off 7 bases at V and 7 bases at J, with 16 bases between the two ends. Looked up from germline, CDR1 is DFQATT and CDR2 is SNEGSKA (reference sequence). This CDR3 has 12 amino acids. The CDR3 reads CSVSSTPPGYTF. As DNA, the CDR3 is TGCAGTGTTTCCTCGACTCCCCCTGGCTACACCTTC.

This clonotype has just a few counts. J is TRBJ1-6 and V is TRBV7-9, with 7 bases lining up with TRBD1. CDR3 length: 17 amino acids. Looked up from germline, CDR1 is SEHNR and CDR2 is FQNEAQ (reference sequence). V was clipped by 6 bases and J by 0 bases; unmatched bases: 8. The CDR3: CASSPGQSSSYNSPLHF. In DNA, the CDR3 is TGTGCCAGCAGTCCGGGACAGTCGAGCTCCTATAATTCACCCCTCCACTTT.

The chain employs TRBV7-9 and TRBJ2-7; either TRBD1 or TRBD2 may fit D (5 bases each). Germline CDR1 SEHNR, CDR2 FQNEAQ (reference sequence). V lost 5 bases and J 5 bases, leaving 13 bases between the germline ends. The CDR3 covers 13 residues. DNA of the CDR3: TGTGCCAGCAGCCGGGACCCTCGGGACGAGCAGTACTTC. Translated: CASSRDPRDEQYF. The full variable domain, rest sourced from reference TRBV7-9 and TRBJ2-7, is DTGVSQNPRHKITKRGQNVTFRCDPISEHNRLYWYRQTLGQGPEFLTYFQNEAQLEKSRLLSDRFSAERPKGSFSTLEIQRTEQGDSAMYLCASSRDPRDEQYFGPGTRLTVT.

This clonotype was counted a single time. The V call is TRBV7-9, the J call TRBJ2-3; unclear D gene. V lost 1 base to trimming and J lost 2 bases, with 10 bases between them. In germline, CDR1 is SEHNR, CDR2 FQNEAQ (reference sequence). The CDR3 has 15 residues. CDR3 nucleotides: TGTGCCAGCAGCTTAGTTTCTCTGGACACAGATACGCAGTATTTT. It encodes CASSLVSLDTDTQYF.

The chain couples TRBV7-2 to TRBJ1-5; possible D gene TRBD1, 5 bases. The CDR3 extends over 15 amino acids. V was trimmed by 5 bases and J by 1 base, leaving 12 bases between them. Looked up from germline, CDR1 is SGHTA and CDR2 is FQGNSA. The CDR3 DNA is TGTGCCAGCAGCGGGGGACGGATGAGCAATCAGCCCCAGCATTTT. Protein sequence: CASSGGRMSNQPQHF.